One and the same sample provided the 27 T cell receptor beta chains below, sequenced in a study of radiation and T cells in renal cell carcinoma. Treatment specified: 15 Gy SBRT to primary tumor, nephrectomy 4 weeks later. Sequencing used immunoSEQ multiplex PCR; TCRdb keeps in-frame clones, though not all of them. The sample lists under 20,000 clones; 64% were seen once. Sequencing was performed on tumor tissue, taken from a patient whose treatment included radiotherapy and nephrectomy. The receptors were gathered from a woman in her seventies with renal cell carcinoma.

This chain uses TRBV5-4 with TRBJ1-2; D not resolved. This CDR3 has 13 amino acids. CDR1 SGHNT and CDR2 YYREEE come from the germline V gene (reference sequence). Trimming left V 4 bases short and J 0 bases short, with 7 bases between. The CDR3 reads CASSPYSNYGYTF. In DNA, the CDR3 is TGTGCCAGCAGCCCGTATTCTAACTATGGCTACACCTTC.

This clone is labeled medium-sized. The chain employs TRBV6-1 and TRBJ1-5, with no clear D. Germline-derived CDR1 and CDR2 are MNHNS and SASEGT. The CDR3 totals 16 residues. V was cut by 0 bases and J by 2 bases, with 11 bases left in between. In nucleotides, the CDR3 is TGTGCCAGCAGTGAAGCGGGAGGTTATGGCAATCAGCCCCAGCATTTT. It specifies CASSEAGGYGNQPQHF.

CDR3 loop: CASSLGQGVEETQYF. For the CDR3, the DNA is TGTGCCAGCAGCTTAGGACAGGGGGTCGAAGAGACCCAGTACTTC. V usage is TRBV7-9 and J usage is TRBJ2-5; 9 bases match TRBD1. Germline assignment: CDR1 SEHNR and CDR2 FQNEAQ (reference sequence). This CDR3 region has 15 residues. J was trimmed by 3 bases and V by 1 base; bases with no gene match: 3.

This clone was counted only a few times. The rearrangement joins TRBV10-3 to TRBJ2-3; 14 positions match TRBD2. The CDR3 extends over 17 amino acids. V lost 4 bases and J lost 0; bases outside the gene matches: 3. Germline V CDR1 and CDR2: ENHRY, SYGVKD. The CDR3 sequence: CAISGGLAGVSTDTQYF. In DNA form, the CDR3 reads TGTGCCATCAGTGGGGGACTAGCGGGGGTAAGCACAGATACGCAGTATTTT.

CDR3: CASSPQGGGYGYTF. In DNA form, the CDR3 reads TGTGCCAGCAGCCCACAGGGGGGTGGGTATGGCTACACCTTC. The chain has TRBV27 and TRBJ1-2, with 8 bases aligning to TRBD1. CDR3 length: 14 residues. CDR1 and CDR2 from the germline V gene are MNHEY and SMNVEV (reference sequence). Trimming cost V 6 bases and J 5 bases; bases outside gene matches: 8.

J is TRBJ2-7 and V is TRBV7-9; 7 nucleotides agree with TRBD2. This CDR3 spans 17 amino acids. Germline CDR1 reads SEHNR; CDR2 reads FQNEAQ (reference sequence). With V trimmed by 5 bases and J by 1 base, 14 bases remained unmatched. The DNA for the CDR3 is TGTGCCAGCAGCCCATCCTACGCGGGGGTTTCGTCCTACGAGCAGTACTTC. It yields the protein CASSPSYAGVSSYEQYF.

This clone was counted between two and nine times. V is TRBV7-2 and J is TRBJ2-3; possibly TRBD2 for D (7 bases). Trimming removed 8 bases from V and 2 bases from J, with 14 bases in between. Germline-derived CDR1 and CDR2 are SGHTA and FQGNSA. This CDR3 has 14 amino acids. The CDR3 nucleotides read TGTGCCAGCCGTAGGGGGGGATACACAGATACGCAGTATTTT. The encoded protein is CASRRGGYTDTQYF.

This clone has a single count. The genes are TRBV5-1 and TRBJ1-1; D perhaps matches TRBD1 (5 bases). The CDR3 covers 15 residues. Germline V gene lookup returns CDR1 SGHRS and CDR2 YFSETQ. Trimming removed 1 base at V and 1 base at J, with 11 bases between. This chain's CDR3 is CASSLQGPGNTEAFF. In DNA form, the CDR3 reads TGCGCCAGCAGCTTGCAGGGCCCTGGGAACACTGAAGCTTTCTTT.

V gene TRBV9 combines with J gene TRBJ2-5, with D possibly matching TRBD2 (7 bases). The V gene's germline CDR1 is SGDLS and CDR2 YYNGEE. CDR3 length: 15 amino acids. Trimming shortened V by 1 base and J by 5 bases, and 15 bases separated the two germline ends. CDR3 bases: TGTGCCAGCAGCGTATACGGGGGGCGCGGGGAGACCCAGTACTTC. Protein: CASSVYGGRGETQYF.

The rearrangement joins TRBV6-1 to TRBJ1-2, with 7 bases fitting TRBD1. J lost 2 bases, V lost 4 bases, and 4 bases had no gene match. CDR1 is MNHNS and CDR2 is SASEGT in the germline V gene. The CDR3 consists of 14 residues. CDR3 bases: TGTGCCAGCAGTGTACCGGACAGGAACTATGGCTACACCTTC. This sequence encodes CASSVPDRNYGYTF.

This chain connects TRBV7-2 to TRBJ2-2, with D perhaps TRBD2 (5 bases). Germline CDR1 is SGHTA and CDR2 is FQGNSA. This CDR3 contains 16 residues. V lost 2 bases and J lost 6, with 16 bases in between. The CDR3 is CASSLSPAVIAGELFF. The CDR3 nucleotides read TGTGCCAGCAGCTTAAGCCCAGCGGTGATCGCCGGGGAGCTGTTTTTT.

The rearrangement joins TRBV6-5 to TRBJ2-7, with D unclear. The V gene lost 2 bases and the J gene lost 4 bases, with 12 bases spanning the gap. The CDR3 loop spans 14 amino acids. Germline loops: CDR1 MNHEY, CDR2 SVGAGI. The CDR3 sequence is CASSYGDGFYEQYF. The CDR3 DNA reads TGTGCCAGCAGTTACGGTGACGGATTTTACGAGCAGTACTTC.

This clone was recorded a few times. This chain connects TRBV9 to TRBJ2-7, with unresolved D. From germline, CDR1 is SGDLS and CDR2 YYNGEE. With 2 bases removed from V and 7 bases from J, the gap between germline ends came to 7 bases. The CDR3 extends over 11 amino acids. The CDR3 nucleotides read TGTGCCAGCAGCGTTACGTGGGAGCAGTACTTC. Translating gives CASSVTWEQYF.

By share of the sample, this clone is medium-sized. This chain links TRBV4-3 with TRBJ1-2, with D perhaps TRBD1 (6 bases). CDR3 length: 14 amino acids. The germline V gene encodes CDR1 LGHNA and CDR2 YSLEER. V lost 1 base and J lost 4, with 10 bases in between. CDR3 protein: CASSQAQGAYGYTF. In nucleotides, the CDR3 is TGCGCCAGCAGCCAAGCACAGGGTGCCTATGGCTACACCTTC.

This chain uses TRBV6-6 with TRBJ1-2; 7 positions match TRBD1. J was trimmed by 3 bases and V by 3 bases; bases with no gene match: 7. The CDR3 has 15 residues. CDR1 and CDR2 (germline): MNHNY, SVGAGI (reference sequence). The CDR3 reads CASSYGGRGYYGYTF. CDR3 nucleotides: TGTGCCAGCAGTTATGGGGGCAGGGGGTACTATGGCTACACCTTC.

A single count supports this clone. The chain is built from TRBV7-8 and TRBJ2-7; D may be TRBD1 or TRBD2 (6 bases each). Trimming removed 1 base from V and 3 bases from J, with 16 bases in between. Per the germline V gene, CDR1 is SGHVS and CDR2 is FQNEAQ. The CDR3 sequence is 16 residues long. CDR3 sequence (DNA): TGTGCCAGCAGCTTAGTAGGGGGGCGTAAAATCTACGAGCAGTACTTC. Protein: CASSLVGGRKIYEQYF. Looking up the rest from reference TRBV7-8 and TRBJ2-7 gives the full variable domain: GAGVSQSPRYKVAKRGQDVALRCDPISGHVSLFWYQQALGQGPEFLTYFQNEAQLDKSGLPSDRFFAERPEGSVSTLKIQRTQQEDSAVYLCASSLVGGRKIYEQYFGPGTRLTVT.

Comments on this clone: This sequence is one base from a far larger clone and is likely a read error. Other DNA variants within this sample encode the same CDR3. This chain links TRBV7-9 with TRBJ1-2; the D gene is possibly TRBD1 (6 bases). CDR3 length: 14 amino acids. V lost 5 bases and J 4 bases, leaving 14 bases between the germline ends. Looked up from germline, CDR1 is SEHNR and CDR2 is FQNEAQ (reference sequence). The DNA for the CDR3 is TGTGCCAGCAGCCAAGCACAGGGTGCCTATGGCTACACCTTC. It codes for CASSQAQGAYGYTF.

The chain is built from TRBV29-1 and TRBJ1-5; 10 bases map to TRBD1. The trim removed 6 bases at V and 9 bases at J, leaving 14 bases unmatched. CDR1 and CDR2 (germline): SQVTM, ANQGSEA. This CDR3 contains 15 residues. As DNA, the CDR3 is TGCAGCGTCGCCGGGACAGGGGCCTCTTTCCGGCCCCAGCATTTT. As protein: CSVAGTGASFRPQHF.

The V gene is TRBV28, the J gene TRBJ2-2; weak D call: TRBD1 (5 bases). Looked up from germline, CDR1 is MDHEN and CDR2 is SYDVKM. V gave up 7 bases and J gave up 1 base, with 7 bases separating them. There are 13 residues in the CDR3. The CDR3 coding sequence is TGTGCCAGCATGACAGTGAACACCGGGGAGCTGTTTTTT. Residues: CASMTVNTGELFF.

The CDR3 reads CASSIFDYGYTF. CDR3 DNA: TGTGCCAGTAGTATCTTCGACTATGGCTACACCTTC. The chain links TRBV19 to TRBJ1-2; D remains ambiguous. The CDR3 runs 12 residues. Trimming pared 3 bases from V and 3 bases from J, leaving 5 bases between. CDR1 is LNHDA and CDR2 is SQIVND in the germline V gene (reference sequence).

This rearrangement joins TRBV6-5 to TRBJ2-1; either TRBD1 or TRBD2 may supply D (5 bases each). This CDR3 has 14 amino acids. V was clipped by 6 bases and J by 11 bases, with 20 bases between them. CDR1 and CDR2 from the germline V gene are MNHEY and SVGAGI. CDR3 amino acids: CASSSFLPVGQQFF. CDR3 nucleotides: TGTGCCAGCAGCTCTTTTCTACCGGTGGGACAGCAGTTCTTC.

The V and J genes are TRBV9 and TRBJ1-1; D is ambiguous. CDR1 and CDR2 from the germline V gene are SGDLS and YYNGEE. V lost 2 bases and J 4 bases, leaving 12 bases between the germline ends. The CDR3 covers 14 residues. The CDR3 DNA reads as TGTGCCAGCAGCGTCGGTGACTGGAGCACTGAAGCTTTCTTT. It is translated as CASSVGDWSTEAFF.

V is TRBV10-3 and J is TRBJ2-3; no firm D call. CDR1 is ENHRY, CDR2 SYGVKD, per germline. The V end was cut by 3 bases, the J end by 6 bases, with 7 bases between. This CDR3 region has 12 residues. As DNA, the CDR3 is TGTGCCATCAGTGACCATGACGATACGCAGTATTTT. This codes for CAISDHDDTQYF.

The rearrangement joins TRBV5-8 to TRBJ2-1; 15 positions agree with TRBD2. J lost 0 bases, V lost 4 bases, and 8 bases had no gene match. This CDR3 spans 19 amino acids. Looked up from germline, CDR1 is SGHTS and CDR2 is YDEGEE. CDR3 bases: TGTGCCAGCAGCCTTGGGACTAGCGGGGGGCTCCTCTCCTACAATGAGCAGTTCTTC. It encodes CASSLGTSGGLLSYNEQFF.

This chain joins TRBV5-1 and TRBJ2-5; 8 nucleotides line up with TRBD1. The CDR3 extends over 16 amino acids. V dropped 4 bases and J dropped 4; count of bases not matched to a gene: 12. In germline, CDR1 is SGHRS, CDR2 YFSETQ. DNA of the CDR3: TGCGCCAGCAGCAAAACTCAGGGGGCGGCCGGAGAGACCCAGTACTTC. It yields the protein CASSKTQGAAGETQYF.

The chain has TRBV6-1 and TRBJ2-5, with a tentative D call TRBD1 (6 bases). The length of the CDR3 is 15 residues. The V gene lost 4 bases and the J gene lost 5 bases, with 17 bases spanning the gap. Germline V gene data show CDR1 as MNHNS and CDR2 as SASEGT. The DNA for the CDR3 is TGTGCCAGCAGTGGTTCCTGGGGGCAACGGGAGACCCAGTACTTC. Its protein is CASSGSWGQRETQYF.

CDR3 protein: CASSSGGVNEQFF. The CDR3, as DNA: TGTGCCAGCAGCTCCGGGGGGGTCAATGAGCAGTTCTTC. The chain couples TRBV7-2 to TRBJ2-1, with 8 bases fitting TRBD2. CDR3 length: 13 amino acids. The V gene end was trimmed by 4 bases and the J gene end by 6 bases; junction bases not matched to a gene: 2. Germline values: CDR1 SGHTA, CDR2 FQGNSA.